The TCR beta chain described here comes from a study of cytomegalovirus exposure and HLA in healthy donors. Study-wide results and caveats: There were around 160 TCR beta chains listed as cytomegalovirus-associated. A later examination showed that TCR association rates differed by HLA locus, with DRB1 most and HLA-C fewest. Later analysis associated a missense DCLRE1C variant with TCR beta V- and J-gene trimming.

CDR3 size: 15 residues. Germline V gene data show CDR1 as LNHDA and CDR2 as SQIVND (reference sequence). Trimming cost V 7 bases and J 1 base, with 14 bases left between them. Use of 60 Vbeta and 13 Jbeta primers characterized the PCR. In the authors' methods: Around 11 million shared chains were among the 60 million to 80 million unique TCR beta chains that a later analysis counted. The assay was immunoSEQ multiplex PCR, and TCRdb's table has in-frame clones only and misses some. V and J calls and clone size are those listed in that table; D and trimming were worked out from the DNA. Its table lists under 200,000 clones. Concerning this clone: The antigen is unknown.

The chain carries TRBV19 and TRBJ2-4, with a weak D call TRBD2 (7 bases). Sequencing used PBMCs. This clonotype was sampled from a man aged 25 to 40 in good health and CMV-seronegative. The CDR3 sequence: CASNEPGGAKNIQYF. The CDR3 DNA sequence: TGTGCCAGTAATGAACCGGGGGGCGCCAAAAACATTCAGTACTTC. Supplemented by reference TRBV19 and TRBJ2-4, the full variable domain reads DGGITQSPKYLFRKEGQNVTLSCEQNLNHDAMYWYRQDPGQGLRLIYYSQIVNDFQKGDIAEGYSVSREKKESFPLTVTSAQKNPTAFYLCASNEPGGAKNIQYFGAGTRLSVL.